The 21 T cell receptor beta chains below were found in one sample sequenced in a study of cytomegalovirus exposure and HLA in healthy donors. Use of 60 Vbeta and 13 Jbeta primers characterized the PCR. Assay: immunoSEQ multiplex PCR; the TCRdb copy retains only in-frame clones and omits some. The table lists under 200,000 clones, 75% of them singletons. Specimen: PBMCs. The receptors originated from a woman aged 40 to 50 in good health and CMV-seropositive.

This chain connects TRBV9 to TRBJ2-3, with 9 bases identical to TRBD1. Trimming cost V 4 bases and J 1 base; bases outside gene matches: 7. CDR3 size: 16 residues. Germline V gene lookup returns CDR1 SGDLS and CDR2 YYNGEE. The CDR3 DNA is TGTGCCAGCAGCTCCCGACAGGGGGGAGGCACAGATACGCAGTATTTT. Translation gives CASSSRQGGGTDTQYF.

V gene TRBV25-1 combines with J gene TRBJ2-5; TRBD2 matches at 12 bases. TRBJ2-7 matches the DNA end more closely, so the J call is doubtful. Germline CDR1 reads MGHDK; CDR2 reads SYGVNS. CDR3 size: 16 residues. The CDR3 DNA is TGTGCCAGCAGTGAAACCGGACTAGCGGGACCCTACGAGCAGTACTTC. Translating gives CASSETGLAGPYEQYF.

V gene TRBV6-1 combines with J gene TRBJ2-1, with TRBD1 as a possible D gene (6 bases). The V end was cut by 6 bases, the J end by 6 bases, with 12 bases between. The CDR3 runs 13 residues. Germline V gene sequence: CDR1 MNHNS, CDR2 SASEGT. The CDR3 sequence: CASRGRQVNEQFF. In nucleotides, the CDR3 is TGTGCCAGCAGGGGTAGACAGGTCAATGAGCAGTTCTTC.

This sequence joins TRBV6-5 and TRBJ2-2; D is uncertain. CDR3 length: 13 amino acids. The germline V gene has CDR1 MNHEY and CDR2 SVGAGI. V lost 6 bases, J lost 5 bases, and 10 bases lay in between. The CDR3 DNA follows: TGTGCCAGCAGCCTCGACACTACCGGGGAGCTGTTTTTT. Protein product: CASSLDTTGELFF.

The chain combines TRBV29-1 with TRBJ1-1; 8 nucleotides line up with TRBD1. Germline V gene data show CDR1 as SQVTM and CDR2 as ANQGSEA. The length of the CDR3 is 13 residues. Losses at the gene ends were 7 bases for V and 3 bases for J; bases not matched to a gene: 7. In DNA, the CDR3 is TGCAGCGCCAGACAGGGGAGGGACACTGAAGCTTTCTTT. As protein: CSARQGRDTEAFF.

The sample holds a few counts of this clone. The V gene is TRBV28, the J gene TRBJ2-7; 10 positions match TRBD2. The ends lost 6 bases at V and 4 bases at J; junction bases unmatched: 9. Germline V gives CDR1 MDHEN, CDR2 SYDVKM. The CDR3 contains 15 residues. The CDR3 bases are TGTGCCAGCAGCCGGAGGTCTAGCGGGAGATACGAGCAGTACTTC. Translating it yields CASSRRSSGRYEQYF.

The CDR3 DNA reads as TGTGCCAGCAGCCTCTCAGGCGCAACTAATGAAAAACTGTTTTTT. Encoded protein: CASSLSGATNEKLFF. The rearrangement uses TRBV6-6 and TRBJ1-4, with unresolved D. Germline CDR1 MNHNY, CDR2 SVGAGI (reference sequence). There are 15 residues in the CDR3. Between the trimmed V and J ends, which lost 6 bases and 0 bases, there was a span of 11 bases.

V and J are TRBV6-1 and TRBJ2-7; tentative D call: TRBD1 (5 bases). V lost 2 bases and J lost 3, with 29 bases in between. Germline loops: CDR1 MNHNS, CDR2 SASEGT. The CDR3 has 20 amino acids. The CDR3 region has the DNA TGTGCCAGCAGTGAACATTTGCCCCGAGGACGGCAACAGGTCCACTACGAGCAGTACTTC. This gives the protein CASSEHLPRGRQQVHYEQYF.

V gene TRBV15 combines with J gene TRBJ1-2, with D hard to call. Between the trimmed V and J ends, which lost 0 bases and 5 bases, there was a span of 16 bases. CDR3 length equals 16 residues. Germline V gives CDR1 LNHNV, CDR2 YYDKDF (reference sequence). The CDR3 sequence: CATSRDQIARWYGYTF. The CDR3 DNA reads as TGTGCCACCAGCAGAGATCAGATAGCGCGGTGGTATGGCTACACCTTC.

The chain has TRBV18 and TRBJ1-2; TRBD1 is a possible D gene (6 bases). The CDR3 has 13 residues. Trimming pared 5 bases from V and 1 base from J, leaving 8 bases between. Germline CDR1 is KGHSH and CDR2 is LQKENI. The CDR3 DNA reads as TGTGCCAGCTCAAAACAGGGTAACTATGGCTACACCTTC. It encodes CASSKQGNYGYTF. Supplemented by reference TRBV18 and TRBJ1-2, the full variable domain reads NAGVMQNPRHLVRRRGQEARLRCSPMKGHSHVYWYRQLPEEGLKFMVYLQKENIIDESGMPKERFSAEFPKEGPSILRIQQVVRGDSAAYFCASSKQGNYGYTFGSGTRLTVV.

The chain couples TRBV7-2 to TRBJ2-7; 9 bases align to TRBD1. The germline V gene encodes CDR1 SGHTA and CDR2 FQGNSA. The V segment lost 5 bases and the J segment 1 base; nucleotides outside the gene matches: 6. This CDR3 contains 15 residues. The CDR3 sequence is CASSGPGQGSYEQYF. The CDR3 bases are TGTGCCAGCAGCGGACCGGGACAGGGTTCCTACGAGCAGTACTTC. The whole variable domain, remainder taken from reference TRBV7-2 and TRBJ2-7, is GAGVSQSPSNKVTEKGKDVELRCDPISGHTALYWYRQSLGQGLEFLIYFQGNSAPDKSGLPSDRFSAERTGGSVSTLTIQRTQQEDSAVYLCASSGPGQGSYEQYFGPGTRLTVT.

V is TRBV28 and J is TRBJ1-1; possible D gene TRBD1, 5 bases. The CDR3 consists of 13 residues. Germline V gene lookup returns CDR1 MDHEN and CDR2 SYDVKM. V lost 8 bases, J lost 4 bases, and 14 bases lay in between. The CDR3 reads CASYPGGVTEAFF. The CDR3 DNA reads TGTGCCAGCTACCCTGGGGGGGTCACTGAAGCTTTCTTT. Combining the CDR3 with reference TRBV28 and TRBJ1-1 gives the whole variable domain DVKVTQSSRYLVKRTGEKVFLECVQDMDHENMFWYRQDPGLGLRLIYFSYDVKMKEKGDIPEGYSVSREKKERFSLILESASTNQTSMYLCASYPGGVTEAFFGQGTRLTVV.

The chain couples TRBV19 to TRBJ2-7; 7 nucleotides agree with TRBD1. Trimming removed 10 bases from V and 3 bases from J; junction bases left unmatched: 3. The CDR3 extends over 11 amino acids. In germline, CDR1 is LNHDA, CDR2 SQIVND (reference sequence). The DNA of the CDR3 is TGTGCCACGGGACAGATCTACGAGCAGTACTTC. This gives the protein CATGQIYEQYF.

This clone turned up a few times. The chain has TRBV19 and TRBJ2-3, with D possibly being TRBD2 (6 bases). The ends were cut back, 7 bases at V and 2 bases at J, with 16 bases in the middle. The V gene's germline CDR1 is LNHDA and CDR2 SQIVND (reference sequence). The CDR3 is 15 amino acids. The CDR3 loop reads CASKKNSGSTDTQYF. For the CDR3, the DNA is TGTGCCAGTAAAAAGAATAGCGGATCCACAGATACGCAGTATTTT.

This chain links TRBV28 with TRBJ1-6, with D unclear. CDR3 length: 18 amino acids. The germline V gene encodes CDR1 MDHEN and CDR2 SYDVKM. V was shortened by 3 bases and J by 0 bases, with 15 bases between the two germline ends. The CDR3 DNA reads as TGTGCCAGCAGTTTTTTTCGGATTTCGGGCTCCTATAATTCACCCCTCCACTTT. Amino acids: CASSFFRISGSYNSPLHF. Full variable domain (missing parts from reference TRBV28 and TRBJ1-6): DVKVTQSSRYLVKRTGEKVFLECVQDMDHENMFWYRQDPGLGLRLIYFSYDVKMKEKGDIPEGYSVSREKKERFSLILESASTNQTSMYLCASSFFRISGSYNSPLHFGNGTRLTVT.

This clone has only a few counts. V is TRBV6-1 and J is TRBJ1-1, with 8 bases matching TRBD1. The J segment lost 2 bases and the V segment lost 3 bases, leaving 8 bases of the junction unmatched. CDR1 is MNHNS, CDR2 SASEGT, per germline. The CDR3 loop spans 16 amino acids. The CDR3 nucleotides read TGTGCCAGCAGTGATTACCAGGGGGCGCGAAACACTGAAGCTTTCTTT. The encoded protein is CASSDYQGARNTEAFF.

The chain carries TRBV19 and TRBJ2-3; 9 positions agree with TRBD2. This CDR3 has 15 residues. V shed 8 bases, J shed 0 bases, and the junction held 6 bases outside the gene matches. Germline V gives CDR1 LNHDA, CDR2 SQIVND (reference sequence). In nucleotides, the CDR3 is TGTGCCAGTGTAGACACTAGCGGGAGCACAGATACGCAGTATTTT. Translated: CASVDTSGSTDTQYF.

CDR3 nucleotides: TGTGCCAGCAGCCTCCGGACAGGGAACACTGAAGCTTTCTTT. Translating it yields CASSLRTGNTEAFF. This rearrangement joins TRBV7-3 to TRBJ1-1; 7 nucleotides line up with TRBD1. The CDR3 runs to 14 residues. Germline V gene lookup returns CDR1 SGHTA and CDR2 FQGTGA. The trim removed 5 bases at V and 1 base at J, leaving 4 bases unmatched.

A few counts support this clone. The genes are TRBV9 and TRBJ2-2; TRBD2 agrees at 13 bases. The CDR3 has 17 amino acids. V lost 0 bases and J lost 5; bases outside the gene matches: 4. Germline V gene lookup returns CDR1 SGDLS and CDR2 YYNGEE. In nucleotides, the CDR3 is TGTGCCAGCAGCGTAGCAGTGGGACTAGCGGGGACCGGGGAGCTGTTTTTT. This codes for CASSVAVGLAGTGELFF.

Regarding this clone: Compared with germline, one end of the junction differs, possibly owing to a read error. The rearrangement uses TRBV4-3 and TRBJ1-4; 10 bases map to TRBD1. This CDR3 has 15 residues. CDR1 is LGHNA, CDR2 YSLEER, per germline. The DNA for the CDR3 is TGCGCCAGCAGCCAAGATCCCGGGACAGGGGCTAGGGCGCATTTT. Translation gives CASSQDPGTGARAHF.

This chain links TRBV9 with TRBJ2-3; D perhaps matches TRBD2 (5 bases). This CDR3 contains 16 residues. The ends were cut back, 0 bases at V and 0 bases at J, with 11 bases in the middle. CDR1 and CDR2 (germline): SGDLS, YYNGEE. This chain's CDR3 is CASSVASNPSTDTQYF. CDR3 sequence (DNA): TGTGCCAGCAGCGTAGCTAGCAACCCTAGCACAGATACGCAGTATTTT.